These T cell receptor beta chains were read from a single sample in a study of T cells in Graves' hyperthyroidism and ophthalmopathy. TCRdb passed the multiplex PCR reads through MiXCR, listing each CDR3 protein once. The data contain more than 300,000 distinct CDR3 sequences, approximately 18% of them singletons. Sequencing was performed on blood. All receptors come from a woman younger than 45 with Graves' hyperthyroidism that later progressed to Graves' ophthalmopathy. The CDR3 runs from the conserved cysteine through the conserved F or W. The D gene is left open where the match is weak. The size field is filled for only some rows; it gives once, few, many or a size class.

abundance,v_gene,d_gene,j_gene,CDR3nt,CDR3aa
many,TRBV28,-,TRBJ1-6,TGTGCCAGCAGTTTATGGGGACAAACGAATTCACCCCTCCACTTT,CASSLWGQTNSPLHF
many,TRBV2,TRBD2,TRBJ2-7,TGTGCCAGCATGGGACTAGCGGGCGTCTACGAGCAGTACTTC,CASMGLAGVYEQYF
many,TRBV27,-,TRBJ2-5,TGTGCCAGCAGTTTATGGGCAGGTGCCAAGACCCAGTACTTC,CASSLWAGAKTQYF
few,TRBV12-3/TRBV12-4,-,TRBJ2-1,TGTGCCAGCAGTAAGGAGAACGGGGACAATGAGCAGTTCTTC,CASSKENGDNEQFF
few,TRBV20-1,TRBD1,TRBJ1-1,TGCAGTGCCGACAGGGGGCTAGTCACTGAAGCTTTCTTT,CSADRGLVTEAFF
-,TRBV2,-,TRBJ1-5,TGTGCCAGCAGTGGGGGGGGGCGAAATCAGCCCCAGCATTTT,CASSGGGRNQPQHF
-,TRBV5-4,-,TRBJ2-1,TGTGCCAGCAGCTTGTCGTGGGGGAGCTCCTACAATGAGCAGTTCTTC,CASSLSWGSSYNEQFF
-,TRBV19,-,TRBJ2-6,TGTGCCAGTACGCTCCTTGGCTCTGGGGCCAACGTCCTGACTTTC,CASTLLGSGANVLTF
-,TRBV19,-,TRBJ2-6,TGTGCCAGTAGTATAAAGAGAGGAGGTTCTGGGGCCAACGTCCTGACTTTC,CASSIKRGGSGANVLTF
-,TRBV28,TRBD1,TRBJ1-6,TGTGCCAGCAGTTTCGGGGGACAGGACCATTCACCCCTCCACTTT,CASSFGGQDHSPLHF
few,TRBV11-2,TRBD2,TRBJ2-2,TGTGCCAGCAGCGGCGGTTCGGGGGGGTACACCGGGGAGCTGTTTTTT,CASSGGSGGYTGELFF
-,TRBV7-6,-,TRBJ2-3,TGTGCCAGCAGCCCCCAACCCACAGATACGCAGTATTTT,CASSPQPTDTQYF
many,TRBV29-1,-,TRBJ2-7,TGCAGCGGCCACGGGCAGTTGTGGGACTACGAGCAGTACTTC,CSGHGQLWDYEQYF
many,TRBV20-1,-,TRBJ2-1,TGCAGTGCTAGCGGAGGGCAGTCGAGCTACAATGAGCAGTTCTTC,CSASGGQSSYNEQFF
many,TRBV27,TRBD2,TRBJ2-7,TGTGCCAGCAGTTCCATTCTAGCGGAAACGACCTACGAGCAGTACTTC,CASSSILAETTYEQYF
-,TRBV10-3,TRBD1,TRBJ1-2,TGTGCCATCAGTGTTAAAAAAGGACAGGGACGCTATGGCTACACCTTC,CAISVKKGQGRYGYTF
-,TRBV25-1,TRBD1,TRBJ2-3,TGTGCCAGCAGTGAATATGGGACAGGGGGCGCAGATACGCAGTATTTT,CASSEYGTGGADTQYF
-,TRBV6-2/TRBV6-3,-,TRBJ1-1,TGTGCCACTAAAGCGCGAGGAGAGACTGAAGCTTTCTTT,CATKARGETEAFF
-,TRBV7-9,-,TRBJ2-1,TGTGCCAGCAGCTTAGTTGGGACGCTCTACAATGAGCAGTTCTTC,CASSLVGTLYNEQFF
many,TRBV5-1,-,TRBJ2-5,TGCGCCAGCAGCTTGTTTCCAGGCCAAGAGACCCAGTACTTC,CASSLFPGQETQYF
-,TRBV2,-,TRBJ2-5,TGTGCCAGCAGGGGTATCACAGGAGCCGCCGGGGGGACCCAGTACTTC,CASRGITGAAGGTQYF
few,TRBV7-9,-,TRBJ1-5,TGTGCCAGCAGCTTGGGGGGGAAGTTTCAGCCCCAGCATTTT,CASSLGGKFQPQHF
many,TRBV27,-,TRBJ2-7,TGTGCCAGCAGTTTATTCGGGGCAGCTTTTGACTCCGAGCAGTACTTC,CASSLFGAAFDSEQYF
many,TRBV2,TRBD2,TRBJ2-1,TGTGCCAGCTTCCGACTAGCGGGGGAGCAATACAATGAGCAGTTCTTC,CASFRLAGEQYNEQFF
-,TRBV28,-,TRBJ1-3,TGTGCCAGCAGTTTTCGGGGGGACGGAAACACCATATATTTT,CASSFRGDGNTIYF
many,TRBV6-1,TRBD2,TRBJ2-2,TGTGCCAGCAGCGACACTAGCGGGCGGAACACCGGGGAGCTGTTTTTT,CASSDTSGRNTGELFF
-,TRBV3-1,-,TRBJ1-3,TGTGCCAGCTCTCATGAGGGGACAACTGGAAACACCATATATTTT,CASSHEGTTGNTIYF
many,TRBV28,-,TRBJ1-1,TGTGCCAGCAGGAGGGGGAGCACTGAAGCTTTCTTT,CASRRGSTEAFF
many,TRBV9,TRBD1,TRBJ2-2,TGTGCCAGCAGCCCTCGGACAGGGTATGACACCGGGGAGCTGTTTTTT,CASSPRTGYDTGELFF
-,TRBV3-1,TRBD1,TRBJ1-5,TGTGCCAGCGCAGGAGGGGGCCGTCAGCCCCAGCATTTT,CASAGGGRQPQHF
few,TRBV19,TRBD2,TRBJ2-3,TGTGCCAGTAGTCCTCCCCTGGGACTAGCGGGCATGAGCACAGATACGCAGTATTTT,CASSPPLGLAGMSTDTQYF